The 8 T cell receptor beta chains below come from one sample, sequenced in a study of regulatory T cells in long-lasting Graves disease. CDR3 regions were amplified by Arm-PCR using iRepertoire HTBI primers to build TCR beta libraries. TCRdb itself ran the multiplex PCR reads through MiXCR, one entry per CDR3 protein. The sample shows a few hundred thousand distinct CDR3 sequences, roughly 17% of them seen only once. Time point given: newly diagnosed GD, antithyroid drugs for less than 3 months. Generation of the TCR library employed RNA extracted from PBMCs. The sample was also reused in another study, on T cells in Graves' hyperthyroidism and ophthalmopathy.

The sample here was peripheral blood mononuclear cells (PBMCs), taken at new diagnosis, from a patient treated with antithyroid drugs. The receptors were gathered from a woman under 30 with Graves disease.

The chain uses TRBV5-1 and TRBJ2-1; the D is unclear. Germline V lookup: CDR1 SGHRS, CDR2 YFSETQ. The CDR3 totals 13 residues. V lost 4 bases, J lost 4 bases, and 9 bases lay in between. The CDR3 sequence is CASSPARYNEQFF. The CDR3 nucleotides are TGCGCCAGCAGCCCGGCACGGTACAATGAGCAGTTCTTC.

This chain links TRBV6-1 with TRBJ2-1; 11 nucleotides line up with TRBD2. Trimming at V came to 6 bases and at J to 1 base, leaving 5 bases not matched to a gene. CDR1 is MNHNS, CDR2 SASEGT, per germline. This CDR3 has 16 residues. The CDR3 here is CASRATSGTSYNEQFF. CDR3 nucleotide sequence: TGTGCCAGCAGGGCGACTAGCGGGACTTCCTACAATGAGCAGTTCTTC.

The DNA of the CDR3 is TGTGCCAGCAGGATGGGACAGGTTAGCAATCAGCCCCAGCATTTT. Protein product: CASRMGQVSNQPQHF. The chain uses TRBV3-1 and TRBJ1-5; 8 positions match TRBD1. CDR3 length: 15 residues. J was trimmed by 0 bases and V by 6 bases; bases with no gene match: 4. CDR1 and CDR2 (germline): LGHDT, YNNKEL (reference sequence).

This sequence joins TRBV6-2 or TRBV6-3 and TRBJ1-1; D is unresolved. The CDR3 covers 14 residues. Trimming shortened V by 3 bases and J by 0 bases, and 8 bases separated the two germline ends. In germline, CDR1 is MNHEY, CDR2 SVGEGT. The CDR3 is CASSYGRVNTEAFF. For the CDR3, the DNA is TGTGCCAGCAGTTATGGAAGGGTGAACACTGAAGCTTTCTTT.

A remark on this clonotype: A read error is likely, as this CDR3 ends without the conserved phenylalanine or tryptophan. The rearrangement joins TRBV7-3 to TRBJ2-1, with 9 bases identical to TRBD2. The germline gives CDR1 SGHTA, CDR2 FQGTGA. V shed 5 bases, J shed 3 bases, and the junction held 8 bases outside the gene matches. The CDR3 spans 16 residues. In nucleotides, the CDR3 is TGTGCCAGCAGCCGAATAGCGGGAGTGGGCTACAATGAGCAGTTCCTC. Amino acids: CASSRIAGVGYNEQFL.

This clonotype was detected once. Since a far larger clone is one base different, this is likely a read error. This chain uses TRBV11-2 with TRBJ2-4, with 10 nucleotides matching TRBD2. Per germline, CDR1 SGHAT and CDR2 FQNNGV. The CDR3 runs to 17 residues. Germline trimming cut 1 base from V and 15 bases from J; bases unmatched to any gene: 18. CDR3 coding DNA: TGTGCCAGCAGCTTAGTTAGCGGGAGGTCGTACCAAGAGACCCGGTACTTC. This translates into CASSLVSGRSYQETRYF.

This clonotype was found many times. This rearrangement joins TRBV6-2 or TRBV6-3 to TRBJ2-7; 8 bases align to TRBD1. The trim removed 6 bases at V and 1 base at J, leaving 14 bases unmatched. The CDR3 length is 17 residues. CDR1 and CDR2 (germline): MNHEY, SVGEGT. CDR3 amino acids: CASRPQLGRDRSYEQYF. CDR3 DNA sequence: TGTGCCAGCAGACCCCAACTGGGAAGGGACAGGTCCTACGAGCAGTACTTC.

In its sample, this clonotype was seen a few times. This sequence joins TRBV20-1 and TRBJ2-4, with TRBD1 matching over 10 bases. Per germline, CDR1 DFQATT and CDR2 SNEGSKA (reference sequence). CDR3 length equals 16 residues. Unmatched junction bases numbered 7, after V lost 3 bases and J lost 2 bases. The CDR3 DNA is TGCAGTGCTAGGCTACCGGGACAGGGGTCCAAAAACATTCAGTACTTC. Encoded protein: CSARLPGQGSKNIQYF.